Sequencing of this T cell receptor (beta chain) was carried out in a study of T-cell reconstitution after alpha-beta-depleted transplantation in children. This clonotype was detected only a few times. Trimming removed 0 bases from V and 4 bases from J, with 6 bases in between. This CDR3 spans 13 amino acids. The germline V gene encodes CDR1 DFQATT and CDR2 SNEGSKA (reference sequence). Unique molecular identifiers were incorporated when the TCRbeta library was constructed. TCRdb processed the PCR reads anew with MiXCR; each CDR3 protein has one entry. The sample includes about 420,000 distinct CDR3 sequences, approximately 11% of them seen just once.

This clonotype was sampled from a human donor who donated a stem cell graft to a child with acute myeloid leukemia. J is TRBJ1-4 and V is TRBV20-1; D not certain. The specimen was PBMCs from the stem cell graft donor, collected from the stem cell graft. In DNA form, the CDR3 reads TGCAGTGCTAGAGACAGGAGTAATGAAAAACTGTTTTTT. It codes for CSARDRSNEKLFF.